One sample yielded the 16 T cell receptor beta chains listed below, sequenced in a study of T cells after yellow fever vaccination (dated by TCRdb to between 2018 and 2021). What this sample's treatment or condition label stands for: live attenuated yellow fever vaccine strain. The method was 5' RACE. For sequencing, an Illumina HiSeq 2500 was employed. Starting from the raw public reads, TCRdb applied fastp trimming at Q25, assembled clones with MiXCR and retained in-frame beta chains. Every entry covers one CDR3 protein and lists the most common genes and DNA from its rows. The sample table lists more than 65,000 distinct CDR3 sequences, approximately 7.3% of them with a count of one. The ten largest clonotypes hold approximately 29% of the sample. The input for sequencing was CD8+ T cells sorted from PBMCs, taken roughly 10 days after the first yellow fever vaccination. The receptors derive from a man aged 18-30 years who received the YFV17D yellow fever vaccine.

The table lists this clonotype with a few counts. The chain recombines TRBV27 with TRBJ2-7; D remains unclear. Germline V gene lookup returns CDR1 MNHEY and CDR2 SMNVEV (reference sequence). Trimming pared 5 bases from V and 2 bases from J, leaving 10 bases between. The CDR3 spans 13 residues. This CDR3 reads CASSPNLAYEQYF. In DNA form, the CDR3 reads TGTGCCAGCAGTCCCAACTTAGCCTACGAGCAGTACTTC.

This clonotype was observed at least ten times. V is TRBV7-9 and J is TRBJ2-1, with D tentatively TRBD2 (6 bases). The germline V gene encodes CDR1 SEHNR and CDR2 FQNEAQ (reference sequence). Trimming removed 3 bases from V and 9 bases from J, with 15 bases in between. The CDR3 runs to 14 residues. CDR3 DNA: TGTGCCAGCAGCTTTATCACTAGCATCGTTGAGCAGTTCTTC. Amino acid sequence: CASSFITSIVEQFF. Based on the CDR3 plus reference TRBV7-9 and TRBJ2-1, the full variable domain is DTGVSQNPRHKITKRGQNVTFRCDPISEHNRLYWYRQTLGQGPEFLTYFQNEAQLEKSRLLSDRFSAERPKGSFSTLEIQRTEQGDSAMYLCASSFITSIVEQFFGPGTRLTVL.

This clonotype was detected many times. The chain combines TRBV4-1 with TRBJ2-3; perhaps D is TRBD1 or TRBD2 (5 bases each). Trimming took off 4 bases at V and 2 bases at J, with 13 bases between the two ends. The germline CDR1 and CDR2 sequences are MGHRA and YSYEKL. CDR3 length equals 15 residues. The CDR3 region is CASSRRDGNTDTQYF. The CDR3 bases are TGCGCCAGCAGCCGCCGGGACGGGAACACAGATACGCAGTATTTT.

In its sample, this clonotype was seen a few times. The chain employs TRBV6-5 and TRBJ2-3; D call uncertain. The CDR3 has 16 residues. Germline V gene sequence: CDR1 MNHEY, CDR2 SVGAGI. With 0 bases removed from V and 8 bases from J, the gap between germline ends came to 18 bases. This CDR3 reads CASSYSGSQDPVTQYF. The CDR3 DNA reads TGTGCCAGCAGTTACTCGGGATCTCAGGATCCTGTTACGCAGTATTTT.

This clonotype was seen repeatedly, ten times or more. The chain joins TRBV29-1 to TRBJ1-1; the D is unclear. Germline values: CDR1 SQVTM, CDR2 ANQGSEA. This CDR3 comprises 11 residues. V lost 4 bases to trimming and J lost 4 bases, with 7 bases between them. CDR3 bases: TGCAGCGTTGCACGGGGCACTGAAGCTTTCTTT. Its protein is CSVARGTEAFF.

The rearrangement links TRBV21-1 to TRBJ2-1; the D call TRBD1 from the table was never checked on the DNA. TRBV21-1 is shown as a pseudogene. This CDR3 spans 18 amino acids. Here the CDR3 reads CASSVRDSQTSTHNEQFF. The CDR3 DNA reads TGTGCCAGCAGCGTTCGGGACAGCCAAACCTCAACTCACAATGAGCAGTTCTTC.

This clonotype was seen ten or more times. The chain joins TRBV12-3 or TRBV12-4 to TRBJ2-7, with TRBD2 as a possible D gene (6 bases). The CDR3 runs to 14 residues. Trimming removed 3 bases from V and 0 bases from J, with 9 bases in between. The DNA for the CDR3 is TGTGCCAGCAGTTTCGGGGGAATCTCCTACGAGCAGTACTTC. Protein sequence: CASSFGGISYEQYF.

This clonotype showed up many times. The chain joins TRBV12-3 or TRBV12-4 to TRBJ1-3, with 8 bases identical to TRBD1. J gave up 0 bases and V 1 base, and 5 bases lay outside the gene matches. This CDR3 is built from 17 residues. CDR3 coding DNA: TGTGCCAGCAGTTTAGTAGGACAGGGCTTCTCTGGAAACACCATATATTTT. Residues: CASSLVGQGFSGNTIYF.

The V gene is TRBV6-2 or TRBV6-3, the J gene TRBJ2-7; 8 bases are shared with TRBD2. V lost 2 bases to trimming and J lost 4 bases; unmatched junction nucleotides: 13. The CDR3 has 17 amino acids. Germline CDR1 reads MNHEY; CDR2 reads SVGEGT. In DNA, the CDR3 is TGTGCCAGCAGTTACCACTACGAAGGCAGCGGGGGATACGAGCAGTACGTC. Its translation: CASSYHYEGSGGYEQYV.

There are many counts of this clonotype. This chain links TRBV10-1 with TRBJ2-3; 7 bases agree with TRBD2. This CDR3 comprises 16 residues. J lost 3 bases, V lost 8 bases, and 14 bases had no gene match. The germline V gene encodes CDR1 WNHNN and CDR2 SYGVQD (reference sequence). The CDR3 sequence is CASVRWGGGSTDTQYF. The CDR3 bases are TGCGCCAGCGTCCGTTGGGGCGGGGGTTCAACAGATACGCAGTATTTT.

This clonotype was seen many times. The J gene is TRBJ2-2, the V gene TRBV10-3; TRBD1 matches at 7 bases. Germline lookup yields CDR1 ENHRY and CDR2 SYGVKD. Trimming took 4 bases from V and 0 from J; bases not matched to a gene: 14. CDR3 length: 19 residues. The CDR3 DNA reads TGTGCCATCAGTGGAACCGGGACAGTACTGGGAACGAACACCGGGGAGCTGTTTTTT. Its protein product is CAISGTGTVLGTNTGELFF.

At least ten counts were recorded for this clonotype. The V call is TRBV7-9, the J call TRBJ2-7, with 8 bases lining up with TRBD1. The CDR3 has 15 residues. CDR1 SEHNR and CDR2 FQNEAQ come from the germline V gene (reference sequence). The V gene end was trimmed by 5 bases and the J gene end by 9 bases; junction bases not matched to a gene: 15. The CDR3 DNA reads as TGTGCCAGCAGCACCGACAGGGGACCGGGAAATGGGCAGTACTTC. Protein product: CASSTDRGPGNGQYF.

This clonotype was picked up a small number of times. The chain employs TRBV3-1 and TRBJ1-2; 8 nucleotides line up with TRBD1. The germline V gene encodes CDR1 LGHDT and CDR2 YNNKEL (reference sequence). The CDR3 is 15 residues long. The V gene end was trimmed by 4 bases and the J gene end by 0 bases; junction bases not matched to a gene: 4. CDR3 residues: CASSPDRGSNYGYTF. Written as DNA, the CDR3 is TGTGCCAGCAGCCCCGACAGGGGCTCTAACTATGGCTACACCTTC. Using reference TRBV3-1 and TRBJ1-2 for the parts outside the CDR3, the full variable domain is DTAVSQTPKYLVTQMGNDKSIKCEQNLGHDTMYWYKQDSKKFLKIMFSYNNKELIINETVPNRFSPKSPDKAHLNLHINSLELGDSAVYFCASSPDRGSNYGYTFGSGTRLTVV.

This clonotype was seen at least ten times. The chain has TRBV6-6 and TRBJ1-3; D call uncertain. The germline V gene encodes CDR1 MNHNY and CDR2 SVGAGI (reference sequence). The V end lost 0 bases, the J end lost 8 bases, and 5 bases lay between the germline ends. The length of the CDR3 is 12 residues. This chain's CDR3 is CASSYSGDTIYF. CDR3 bases: TGTGCCAGCAGTTACTCCGGAGACACCATATATTTT.

This clonotype was seen at least ten times. This sequence joins TRBV12-3 or TRBV12-4 and TRBJ2-7; D uncertain. V was shortened by 2 bases and J by 0 bases, with 8 bases between the two germline ends. The CDR3 spans 14 residues. The CDR3 region is CASSLSSPSYEQYF. CDR3 nucleotides: TGTGCCAGCAGTTTAAGCTCTCCCTCCTACGAGCAGTACTTC.

This clonotype is medium-sized in the sample. The rearrangement uses TRBV6-4 and TRBJ1-1; TRBD1 might be the D (5 bases). CDR1 is MRHNA and CDR2 is SNTAGT in the germline V gene. The CDR3 extends over 15 amino acids. The V gene lost 7 bases and the J gene lost 6 bases, with 21 bases spanning the gap. CDR3 nucleotides: TGTGCCAGCAAAGCACAGGAGGAAGGGGCCGCTGAAGCTTTCTTT. Translating it yields CASKAQEEGAAEAFF.